The 20 T cell receptor beta chains given below trace back to one sample, sequenced in a study of blood T cell repertoires in COVID-19. TCRdb's copy holds only in-frame clones and misses some; the assay was immunoSEQ multiplex PCR. This sample has approximately 110,000 clones, with roughly 82% found just once. Sequenced sample: peripheral blood. Receptors were obtained from a human donor in a cohort sampled during active COVID-19.

The genes are TRBV6-4 and TRBJ2-7, with D possibly being TRBD1 (6 bases). The CDR3 has 15 residues. The germline CDR1 and CDR2 sequences are MRHNA and SNTAGT. Trimming stripped 6 bases from V and 0 bases from J, with 15 bases between. CDR3 coding DNA: TGTGCCAGCAGCGTAGACAGGACGACCTCCTACGAGCAGTACTTC. Translated, it gives CASSVDRTTSYEQYF.

The chain is built from TRBV28 and TRBJ1-5, with a tentative D call TRBD1 (5 bases). Trimming took off 1 base at V and 2 bases at J, with 15 bases between the two ends. CDR3 length: 17 residues. CDR1 and CDR2 (germline): MDHEN, SYDVKM. CDR3 residues: CASSLSAAAGRNQPQHF. CDR3 sequence (DNA): TGTGCCAGCAGTTTATCGGCCGCCGCGGGGCGCAATCAGCCCCAGCATTTT. The variable domain in full, with the rest retrieved from reference TRBV28 and TRBJ1-5, is DVKVTQSSRYLVKRTGEKVFLECVQDMDHENMFWYRQDPGLGLRLIYFSYDVKMKEKGDIPEGYSVSREKKERFSLILESASTNQTSMYLCASSLSAAAGRNQPQHFGDGTRLSIL.

The chain is built from TRBV7-2 and TRBJ1-1, with a possible D match to TRBD1 (6 bases). V was shortened by 4 bases and J by 5 bases, with 8 bases between the two germline ends. The CDR3 extends over 12 amino acids. Germline loops: CDR1 SGHTA, CDR2 FQGNSA. This CDR3 reads CASSWTVTEAFF. CDR3 nucleotides: TGTGCCAGCAGCTGGACAGTAACTGAAGCTTTCTTT.

The chain uses TRBV11-3 and TRBJ2-1; 11 bases fit TRBD2. Unmatched junction bases numbered 11, after V lost 4 bases and J lost 0 bases. Germline values: CDR1 SGHNT, CDR2 YENEEA. The CDR3 loop spans 19 amino acids. Written as DNA, the CDR3 is TGTGCCAGCAGCTCAGATCCCGGGACTAGCGGACTCTCCTACAATGAGCAGTTCTTC. Protein sequence: CASSSDPGTSGLSYNEQFF.

V gene TRBV30 combines with J gene TRBJ2-7, with 9 positions matching TRBD1. The germline CDR1 and CDR2 sequences are GTSNPN and SVGIG (reference sequence). CDR3 size: 15 residues. V lost 7 bases to trimming and J lost 5 bases; unmatched junction nucleotides: 15. The DNA for the CDR3 is TGTGCCTTGGAAAAGGTCCGGGACAGGGCCCACGAGCAGTACTTC. Protein: CALEKVRDRAHEQYF.

This chain links TRBV19 with TRBJ1-1, with 7 bases lining up with TRBD1. The germline CDR1 and CDR2 sequences are LNHDA and SQIVND (reference sequence). V trimming: 2 bases; J trimming: 0 bases; junction bases outside the gene matches: 6. The CDR3 sequence is 16 residues long. In nucleotides, the CDR3 is TGTGCCAGTAGTATAAAGGGGGCCGGGATGAACACTGAAGCTTTCTTT. Encoded protein: CASSIKGAGMNTEAFF.

This clone was observed a few times. This rearrangement joins TRBV6-1 to TRBJ1-1; D uncertain. Germline CDR1 reads MNHNS; CDR2 reads SASEGT. V was trimmed by 3 bases and J by 3 bases, leaving 5 bases between them. The CDR3 has 12 residues. DNA of the CDR3: TGTGCCAGCAGTGATAGTGACACTGAAGCTTTCTTT. Translated, it gives CASSDSDTEAFF.

V gene TRBV24-1 combines with J gene TRBJ2-2, with 7 bases fitting TRBD1. Germline V gene lookup returns CDR1 KGHDR and CDR2 SFDVKD. The CDR3 consists of 14 residues. The V gene end was trimmed by 7 bases and the J gene end by 1 base; junction bases not matched to a gene: 2. CDR3 nucleotides: TGTGCCACCAGAAGGACAGGGAACACCGGGGAGCTGTTTTTT. Residues: CATRRTGNTGELFF.

The V call is TRBV4-1, the J call TRBJ1-5, with TRBD1 matching 12 bases. This CDR3 region has 17 residues. Trimming took 1 base from V and 1 from J; bases not matched to a gene: 2. Germline-derived CDR1 and CDR2 are MGHRA and YSYEKL. CDR3 bases: TGCGCCAGCAGCCAAGGGGACAGGGGGCAGAGCAATCAGCCCCAGCATTTT. Translated, it gives CASSQGDRGQSNQPQHF.

This clone occurred once. V usage is TRBV2 and J usage is TRBJ2-7; D gene uncertain. The germline V gene has CDR1 SNHLY and CDR2 FYNNEI. V was pared by 1 base and J by 6 bases, with 7 bases between. There are 12 residues in the CDR3. The CDR3 here is CASSEGLVEQYF. As DNA, the CDR3 is TGTGCCAGCAGTGAAGGGCTGGTCGAGCAGTACTTC.

This clone was seen a few times. This chain uses TRBV10-1 with TRBJ2-2, with TRBD2 identical over 9 bases. Germline assignment: CDR1 WNHNN and CDR2 SYGVQD (reference sequence). V lost 5 bases, J lost 5 bases, and 3 bases stayed unmatched. The CDR3 totals 14 residues. The CDR3, as DNA: TGCGCCAGCAGTAATGGACTAGCGACCGGGGAGCTGTTTTTT. It translates to CASSNGLATGELFF.

The chain has TRBV30 and TRBJ2-2; D not certain. With 5 bases removed from V and 6 bases from J, the gap between germline ends came to 10 bases. Looked up from germline, CDR1 is GTSNPN and CDR2 is SVGIG (reference sequence). The CDR3 has 12 amino acids. CDR3 sequence (DNA): TGTGCCTGGGCCGTCGCGTCCGGGGAGCTGTTTTTT. Its protein product is CAWAVASGELFF. The full variable domain, completed using reference TRBV30 and TRBJ2-2, is SQTIHQWPATLVQPVGSPLSLECTVEGTSNPNLYWYRQAAGRGLQLLFYSVGIGQISSEVPQNLSASRPQDRQFILSSKKLLLSDSGFYLCAWAVASGELFFGEGSRLTVL.

The V gene is TRBV4-3, the J gene TRBJ2-7; the D gene is possibly TRBD1 (5 bases). The CDR3 has 15 amino acids. Trimming pared 0 bases from V and 3 bases from J, leaving 12 bases between. The germline CDR1 and CDR2 sequences are LGHNA and YSLEER. The CDR3 nucleotides are TGCGCCAGCAGCCAAGATAGGGGCGGTAGCTACGAGCAGTACTTC. Translation gives CASSQDRGGSYEQYF.

As to this clone: Sequence at one end of the junction differs from germline and may be a read error. The chain has TRBV12-3 or TRBV12-4 and TRBJ2-7, with 7 positions matching TRBD2. The CDR3 has 13 residues. The CDR3 bases are TGTGCCAGCAGTCTAGCGGCCTCCTACGAGCAGTACTTC. Residues: CASSLAASYEQYF.

The V call is TRBV28, the J call TRBJ2-7; D remains unclear. V was clipped by 7 bases and J by 2 bases, with 15 bases between them. CDR3 size: 14 residues. Germline V gene lookup returns CDR1 MDHEN and CDR2 SYDVKM. CDR3 nucleotide sequence: TGTGCCAGCACGAGGAGCGCAAGCCCCTACGAGCAGTACTTC. Translated, it gives CASTRSASPYEQYF.

This clone was seen a few times. This CDR3 reads CASSALSGTTGELFF. DNA of the CDR3: TGTGCCAGCAGCGCGCTTAGCGGGACCACCGGGGAGCTGTTTTTT. This chain links TRBV7-2 with TRBJ2-2, with TRBD2 matching 8 bases. This CDR3 region has 15 residues. V dropped 5 bases and J dropped 4; count of bases not matched to a gene: 6. The germline gives CDR1 SGHTA, CDR2 FQGNSA.

This sequence joins TRBV30 and TRBJ1-5, with D possibly TRBD1 on 6 matching bases. The CDR3 sequence is 13 residues long. The germline V gene has CDR1 GTSNPN and CDR2 SVGIG (reference sequence). V dropped 1 base and J dropped 9 bases, with 13 bases sitting between them. CDR3 protein: CAWSEGGALPQHF. The CDR3 coding sequence is TGTGCCTGGAGTGAAGGGGGGGCCCTGCCCCAGCATTTT.

The genes are TRBV21-1 and TRBJ1-4; the DNA was not compared with TRBD1, the D call given in the table. TRBV21-1 is designated a pseudogene. CDR3 size: 14 residues. CDR3 loop: CASSQGGPNEKLFF. The CDR3 coding sequence is TGTGCCAGCAGCCAGGGGGGACCTAATGAAAAACTGTTTTTT.

V is TRBV9 and J is TRBJ2-2; 10 bases line up with TRBD2. V lost 3 bases and J lost 4; bases outside the gene matches: 3. There are 15 residues in the CDR3. Germline CDR1 and CDR2: SGDLS and YYNGEE. The DNA for the CDR3 is TGTGCCAGCAGCGCCGGACTAGCGGCCACCGGGGAGCTGTTTTTT. Protein sequence: CASSAGLAATGELFF.

In its sample, this clone was seen a few times. CDR3 sequence reads: CASSQGRAYTGELFF. DNA for the CDR3: TGCGCCAGCAGCCAAGGGAGGGCCTACACCGGGGAGCTGTTTTTT. The rearrangement links TRBV4-3 to TRBJ2-2, with TRBD2 as a possible D gene (6 bases). V was shortened by 1 base and J by 3 bases, with 9 bases between the two germline ends. This CDR3 spans 15 amino acids. Germline loops: CDR1 LGHNA, CDR2 YSLEER.